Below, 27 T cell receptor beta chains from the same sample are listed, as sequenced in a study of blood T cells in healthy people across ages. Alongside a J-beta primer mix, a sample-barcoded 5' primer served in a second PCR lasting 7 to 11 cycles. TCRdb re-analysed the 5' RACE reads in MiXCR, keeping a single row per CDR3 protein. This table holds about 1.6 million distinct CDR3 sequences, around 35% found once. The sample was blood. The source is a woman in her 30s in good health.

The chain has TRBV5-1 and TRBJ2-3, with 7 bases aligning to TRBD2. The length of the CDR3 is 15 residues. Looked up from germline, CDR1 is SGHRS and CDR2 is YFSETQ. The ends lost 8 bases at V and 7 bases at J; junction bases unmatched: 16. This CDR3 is CASGRMSGELNTQYF. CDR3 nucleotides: TGCGCCAGTGGCAGAATGAGCGGGGAACTCAATACGCAGTATTTT. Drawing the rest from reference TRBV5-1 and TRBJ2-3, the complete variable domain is KAGVTQTPRYLIKTRGQQVTLSCSPISGHRSVSWYQQTPGQGLQFLFEYFSETQRNKGNFPGRFSGRQFSNSRSEMNVSTLELGDSALYLCASGRMSGELNTQYFGPGTRLTVL.

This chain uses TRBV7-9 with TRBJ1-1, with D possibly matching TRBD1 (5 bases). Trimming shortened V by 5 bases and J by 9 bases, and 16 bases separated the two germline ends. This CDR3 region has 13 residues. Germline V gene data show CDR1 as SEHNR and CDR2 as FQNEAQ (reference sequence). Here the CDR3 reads CASSLMGEAQAFF. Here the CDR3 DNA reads TGTGCCAGCAGCCTGATGGGGGAGGCTCAAGCTTTCTTT. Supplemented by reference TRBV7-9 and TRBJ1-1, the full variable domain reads DTGVSQNPRHKITKRGQNVTFRCDPISEHNRLYWYRQTLGQGPEFLTYFQNEAQLEKSRLLSDRFSAERPKGSFSTLEIQRTEQGDSAMYLCASSLMGEAQAFFGQGTRLTVV.

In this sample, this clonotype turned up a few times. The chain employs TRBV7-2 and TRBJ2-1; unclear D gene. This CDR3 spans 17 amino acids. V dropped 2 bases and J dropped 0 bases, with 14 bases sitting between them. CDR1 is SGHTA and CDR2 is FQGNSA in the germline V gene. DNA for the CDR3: TGTGCCAGCAGCTTAAGTCAAGTAGTTCCCTCCTACAATGAGCAGTTCTTC. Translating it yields CASSLSQVVPSYNEQFF.

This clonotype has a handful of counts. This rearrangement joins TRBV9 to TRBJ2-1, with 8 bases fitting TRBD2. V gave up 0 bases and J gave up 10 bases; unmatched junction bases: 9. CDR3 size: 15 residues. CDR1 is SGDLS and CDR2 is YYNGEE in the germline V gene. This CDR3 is CASSVGWVAGLEQFF. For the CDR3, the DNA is TGTGCCAGCAGCGTAGGTTGGGTAGCGGGACTCGAGCAGTTCTTC.

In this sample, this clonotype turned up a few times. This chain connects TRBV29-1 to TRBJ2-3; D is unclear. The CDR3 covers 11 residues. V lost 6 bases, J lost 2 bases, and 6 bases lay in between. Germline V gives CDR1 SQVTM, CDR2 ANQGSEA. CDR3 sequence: CSVGTTDTQYF. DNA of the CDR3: TGCAGCGTCGGCACCACAGATACGCAGTATTTT.

The CDR3 DNA follows: TGCAGCGTTGATGACTCCAGGGGAATAGGGTGTGAGCAGTTCTTC. This codes for CSVDDSRGIGCEQFF. The chain employs TRBV29-1 and TRBJ2-1; D perhaps matches TRBD1 (6 bases). Trimming stripped 3 bases from V and 9 bases from J, with 21 bases between. Germline values: CDR1 SQVTM, CDR2 ANQGSEA. The CDR3 contains 15 residues.

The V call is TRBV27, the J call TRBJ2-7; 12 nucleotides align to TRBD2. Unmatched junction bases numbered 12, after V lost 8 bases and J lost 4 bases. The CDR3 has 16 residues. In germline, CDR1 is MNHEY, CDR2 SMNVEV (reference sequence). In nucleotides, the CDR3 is TGTGCCAGCGGCTTATCTAGCGGGGGGGCACCGTACGAGCAGTACTTC. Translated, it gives CASGLSSGGAPYEQYF.

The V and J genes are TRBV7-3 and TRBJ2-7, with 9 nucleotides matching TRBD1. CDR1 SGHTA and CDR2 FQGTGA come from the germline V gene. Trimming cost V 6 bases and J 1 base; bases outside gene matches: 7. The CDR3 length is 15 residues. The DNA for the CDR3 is TGTGCCAGCAGTTTCGCCGGGACAGGGTCCTACGAGCAGTACTTC. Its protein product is CASSFAGTGSYEQYF. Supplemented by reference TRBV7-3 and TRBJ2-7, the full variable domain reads GAGVSQTPSNKVTEKGKYVELRCDPISGHTALYWYRQSLGQGPEFLIYFQGTGAADDSGLPNDRFFAVRPEGSVSTLKIQRTERGDSAVYLCASSFAGTGSYEQYFGPGTRLTVT.

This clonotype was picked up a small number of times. The CDR3 nucleotides read TGTGCCAGCAGTTTCGCTAGCGGGGGGGGATCCTACAATGAGCAGTTCTTC. The encoded protein is CASSFASGGGSYNEQFF. The chain employs TRBV27 and TRBJ2-1; 12 bases fit TRBD2. Per germline, CDR1 MNHEY and CDR2 SMNVEV (reference sequence). J gave up 1 base and V 3 bases, and 4 bases lay outside the gene matches. This CDR3 contains 17 residues.

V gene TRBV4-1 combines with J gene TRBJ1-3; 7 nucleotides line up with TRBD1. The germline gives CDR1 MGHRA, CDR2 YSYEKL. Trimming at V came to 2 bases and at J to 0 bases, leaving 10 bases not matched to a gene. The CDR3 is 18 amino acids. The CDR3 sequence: CASSQTRQGGYSGNTIYF. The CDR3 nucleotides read TGCGCCAGCAGCCAAACGAGGCAGGGGGGCTACTCTGGAAACACCATATATTTT.

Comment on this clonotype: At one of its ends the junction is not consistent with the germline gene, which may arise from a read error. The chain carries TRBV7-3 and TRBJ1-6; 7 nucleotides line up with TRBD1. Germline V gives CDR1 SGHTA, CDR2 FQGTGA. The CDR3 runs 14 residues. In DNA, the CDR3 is TGTGCCAGCAGCGAGGGACAGACGAATTTACCCCTCCACTTT. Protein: CASSEGQTNLPLHF.

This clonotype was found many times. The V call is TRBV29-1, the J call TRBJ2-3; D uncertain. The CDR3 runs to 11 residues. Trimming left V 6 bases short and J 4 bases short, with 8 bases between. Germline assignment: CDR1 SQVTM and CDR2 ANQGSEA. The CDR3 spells CSVPRSDTQYF. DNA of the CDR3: TGCAGCGTCCCCCGCTCAGATACGCAGTATTTT.

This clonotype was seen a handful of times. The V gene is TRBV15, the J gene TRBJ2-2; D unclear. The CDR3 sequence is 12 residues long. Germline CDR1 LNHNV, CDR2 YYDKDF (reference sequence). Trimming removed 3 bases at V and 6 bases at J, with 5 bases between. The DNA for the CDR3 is TGTGCCACCAGCAGGGATCCCGGGGAGCTGTTTTTT. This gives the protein CATSRDPGELFF.

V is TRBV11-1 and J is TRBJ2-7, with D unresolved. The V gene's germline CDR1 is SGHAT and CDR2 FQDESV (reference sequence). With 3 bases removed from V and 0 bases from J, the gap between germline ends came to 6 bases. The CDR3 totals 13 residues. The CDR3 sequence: CASSFRFSYEQYF. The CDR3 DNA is TGTGCCAGCAGCTTTCGATTCTCCTACGAGCAGTACTTC.

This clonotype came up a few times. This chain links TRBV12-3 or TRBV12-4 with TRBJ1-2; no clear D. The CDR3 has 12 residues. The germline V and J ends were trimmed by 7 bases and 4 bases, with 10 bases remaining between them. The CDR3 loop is CASTPGRYGYTF. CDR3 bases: TGTGCCAGCACCCCCGGACGCTATGGCTACACCTTC.

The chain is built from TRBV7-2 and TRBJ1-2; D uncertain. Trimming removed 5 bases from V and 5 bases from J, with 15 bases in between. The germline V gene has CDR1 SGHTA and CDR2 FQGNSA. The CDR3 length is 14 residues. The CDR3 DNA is TGTGCCAGCAGCACAAGCACCACAGATTATGGCTACACCTTC. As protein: CASSTSTTDYGYTF.

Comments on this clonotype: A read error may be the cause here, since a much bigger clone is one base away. The CDR3 nucleotides read TGCAGCGTTGAGGGGACAGGGTTCAACGAGCCGTACTTC. Translating it yields CSVEGTGFNEPYF. This chain joins TRBV29-1 and TRBJ2-7; 9 bases are a match to TRBD1. This CDR3 is 13 amino acids long. The germline V gene encodes CDR1 SQVTM and CDR2 ANQGSEA.

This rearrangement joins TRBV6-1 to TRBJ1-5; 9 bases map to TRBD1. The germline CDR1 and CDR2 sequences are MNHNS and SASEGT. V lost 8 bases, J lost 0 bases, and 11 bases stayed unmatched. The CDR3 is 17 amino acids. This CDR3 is CASVGQGEVYSNQPQHF. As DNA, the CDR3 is TGTGCCAGCGTGGGACAGGGAGAGGTCTATAGCAATCAGCCCCAGCATTTT.

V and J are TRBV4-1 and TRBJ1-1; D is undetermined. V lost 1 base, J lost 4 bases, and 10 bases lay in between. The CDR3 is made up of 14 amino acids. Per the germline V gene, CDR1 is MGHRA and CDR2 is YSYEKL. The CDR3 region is CASSQVRLGTEAFF. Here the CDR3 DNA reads TGCGCCAGCAGCCAAGTCAGGTTAGGCACTGAAGCTTTCTTT.

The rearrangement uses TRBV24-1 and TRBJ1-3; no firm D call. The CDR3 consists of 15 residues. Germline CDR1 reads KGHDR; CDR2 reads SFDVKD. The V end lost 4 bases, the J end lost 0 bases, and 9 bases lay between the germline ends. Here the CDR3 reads CATSDRRRSGNTIYF. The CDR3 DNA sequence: TGTGCCACCAGTGACCGCCGCCGCTCTGGAAACACCATATATTTT.

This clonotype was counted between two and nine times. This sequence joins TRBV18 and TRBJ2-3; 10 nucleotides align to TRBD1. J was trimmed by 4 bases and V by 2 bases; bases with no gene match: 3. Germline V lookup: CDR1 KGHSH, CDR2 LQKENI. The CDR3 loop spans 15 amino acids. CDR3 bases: TGTGCCAGCTCACCAAAAGACAGGGGGCCAGATACGCAGTATTTT. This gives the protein CASSPKDRGPDTQYF.

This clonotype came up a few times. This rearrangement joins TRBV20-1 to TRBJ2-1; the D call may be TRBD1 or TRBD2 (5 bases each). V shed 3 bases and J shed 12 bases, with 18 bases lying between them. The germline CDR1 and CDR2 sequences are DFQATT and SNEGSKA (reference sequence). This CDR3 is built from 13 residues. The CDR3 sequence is CSASGDLTGGQFF. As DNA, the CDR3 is TGCAGTGCTAGTGGAGACCTTACTGGGGGGCAGTTCTTC.

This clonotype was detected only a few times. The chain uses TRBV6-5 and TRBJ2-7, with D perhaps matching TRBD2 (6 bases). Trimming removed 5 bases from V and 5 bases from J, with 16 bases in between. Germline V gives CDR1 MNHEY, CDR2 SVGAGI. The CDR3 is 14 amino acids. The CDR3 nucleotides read TGTGCCAGCAGTCAGTGGGACTCCTTAAACGAGCAGTACTTC. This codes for CASSQWDSLNEQYF.

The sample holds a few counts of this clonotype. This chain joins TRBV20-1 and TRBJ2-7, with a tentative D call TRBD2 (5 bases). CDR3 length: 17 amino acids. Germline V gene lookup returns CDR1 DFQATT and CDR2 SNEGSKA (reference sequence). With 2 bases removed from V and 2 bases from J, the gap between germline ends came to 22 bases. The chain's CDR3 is CSARPFRGNTSPYEQYF. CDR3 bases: TGCAGTGCTAGACCGTTTAGAGGGAACACCTCTCCCTACGAGCAGTACTTC.

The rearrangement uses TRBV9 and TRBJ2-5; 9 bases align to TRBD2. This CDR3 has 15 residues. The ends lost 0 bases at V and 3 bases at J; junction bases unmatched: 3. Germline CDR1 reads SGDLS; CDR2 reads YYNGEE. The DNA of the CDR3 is TGTGCCAGCAGCGTAGATCCTAGCGGGGAAGAGACCCAGTACTTC. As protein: CASSVDPSGEETQYF.

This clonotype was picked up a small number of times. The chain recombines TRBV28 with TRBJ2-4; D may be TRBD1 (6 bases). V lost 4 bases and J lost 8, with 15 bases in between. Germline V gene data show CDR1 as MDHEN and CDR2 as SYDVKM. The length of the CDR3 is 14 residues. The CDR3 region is CASSSVGQLYIQYF. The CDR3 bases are TGTGCCAGCAGTTCGGTAGGACAGTTATACATTCAGTACTTC.

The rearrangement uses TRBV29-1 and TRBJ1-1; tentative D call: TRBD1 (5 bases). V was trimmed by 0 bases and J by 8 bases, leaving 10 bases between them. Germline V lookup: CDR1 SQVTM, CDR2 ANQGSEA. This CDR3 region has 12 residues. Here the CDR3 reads CSVEEGRGEAFF. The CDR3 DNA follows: TGCAGCGTTGAAGAAGGGAGGGGCGAAGCTTTCTTT.